The rows below give T cell receptor beta chains drawn from one sample of a study of OX40 agonist ivuxolimab in advanced cancers. Data came from immunoSEQ multiplex PCR; TCRdb stores just in-frame clones and leaves some out. The table has just over 90,000 clones, 85% to 95% seen once; the top ten hold approximately 2.9%. The sequenced sample was CD4+ or CD8+ T cells sorted from blood, obtained in a trial of the OX40 agonist ivuxolimab. Receptors were obtained from an adult with an advanced solid tumor such as melanoma, head and neck, liver or kidney cancer. Each CDR3 is given with its conserved first and last residue. The D gene is left open where the match is weak. Clone size is shown for a subset of rows, as once, few, many or a class of expanded clone.

V	size	J	D	length	CDR3	DNA
TRBV19	NA	TRBJ2-7	NA	14	CASSPGPNSYEQYF	TGTGCCAGTAGTCCCGGACCCAACTCCTACGAGCAGTACTTC
TRBV9	NA	TRBJ2-1	NA	12	CASSVGSSEQFF	TGTGCCAGCAGCGTAGGGAGCTCCGAGCAGTTCTTC
TRBV6-6	NA	TRBJ2-3	TRBD1	15	CASSYVGQGTDTQYF	TGTGCCAGCAGTTACGTAGGACAGGGGACAGATACGCAGTATTTT
TRBV9	NA	TRBJ2-7	TRBD2	15	CASSVGGGRAYEQYF	TGTGCCAGCAGCGTAGGGGGCGGGAGGGCCTACGAGCAGTACTTC
TRBV5-4	NA	TRBJ2-2	NA	14	CASSSDLNTGELFF	TGTGCCAGCAGCTCAGACCTGAACACCGGGGAGCTGTTTTTT
TRBV27	NA	TRBJ2-3	TRBD2	18	CASSLHPSGASSTDTQYF	TGTGCCAGCAGTTTACATCCTAGCGGGGCCTCTAGCACAGATACGCAGTATTTT
TRBV9	NA	TRBJ2-5	TRBD1	14	CASSVGGGQETQYF	TGTGCCAGCAGCGTAGGTGGGGGACAGGAGACCCAGTACTTC
TRBV7-2	NA	TRBJ2-7	NA	11	CASTLSGEQYF	TGTGCCAGCACCCTGTCGGGCGAGCAGTACTTC
TRBV10-2	NA	TRBJ1-1	NA	14	CASRIEAPNSEAFF	TGCGCCAGCAGAATAGAGGCGCCAAACTCTGAAGCTTTCTTT
TRBV5-6	NA	TRBJ2-1	NA	16	CASSLKDGWRYNEQFF	TGTGCCAGCAGCTTGAAGGACGGGTGGAGGTACAATGAGCAGTTCTTC
TRBV27	NA	TRBJ2-7	TRBD2	13	CASRGGSPYEQYF	TGTGCCAGCCGAGGCGGGAGTCCGTACGAGCAGTACTTC
TRBV27	NA	TRBJ1-1	NA	14	CASSLAVGNTEAFF	TGTGCCAGCAGTTTAGCCGTTGGGAACACTGAAGCTTTCTTT
TRBV9	NA	TRBJ1-1	NA	14	CASSVPWVEGEAFF	TGTGCCAGCAGCGTACCGTGGGTGGAGGGAGAAGCTTTCTTT
TRBV27	many	TRBJ1-5	NA	15	CASSLGGWRNQPQHF	TGTGCCAGCAGTTTAGGGGGATGGCGCAATCAGCCCCAGCATTTT
TRBV5-1	NA	TRBJ2-3	NA	15	CASSPLWGGTDTQYF	TGCGCCAGCAGCCCCTTATGGGGGGGCACAGATACGCAGTATTTT
TRBV19	NA	TRBJ2-4	NA	16	CASSIMGAEAKNIQYF	TGTGCCAGTAGTATAATGGGGGCCGAAGCCAAAAACATTCAGTACTTC
TRBV5-1	NA	TRBJ1-2	TRBD1	13	CASSWGTGNGYTF	TGCGCCAGCAGCTGGGGGACAGGGAATGGCTACACCTTC
TRBV7-3	once	TRBJ2-1	TRBD2	16	CASSSQLAGVDNEQFF	TGTGCCAGCAGCTCCCAACTAGCGGGAGTTGACAATGAGCAGTTCTTC
TRBV9	NA	TRBJ2-3	NA	15	CASSVGVRSTDTQYF	TGTGCCAGCAGCGTAGGAGTTCGTAGCACAGATACGCAGTATTTT
TRBV27	NA	TRBJ1-2	NA	13	CASSFWQGFGYTF	TGTGCCAGCAGTTTCTGGCAGGGGTTCGGCTACACCTTC
TRBV13	NA	TRBJ2-2	TRBD1	16	CASSRPGQGNTGELFF	TGTGCCAGCAGCCGTCCGGGACAGGGGAACACCGGGGAGCTGTTTTTT
TRBV5-6	NA	TRBJ1-1	NA	13	CASSLVSGTEAFF	TGTGCCAGCAGCTTGGTGTCCGGAACTGAAGCTTTCTTT
TRBV15	NA	TRBJ2-5	NA	14	CATSSPRARETQYF	TGTGCCACCAGCAGCCCCCGGGCGAGGGAGACCCAGTACTTC
TRBV9	NA	TRBJ1-2	TRBD1	18	CASSVQDRTRGPVYGYTF	TGTGCCAGCAGCGTGCAGGACAGGACCCGAGGGCCGGTTTATGGCTACACCTTC
TRBV15	NA	TRBJ2-5	NA	16	CATSRDRDPFQETQYF	TGTGCCACCAGCAGAGACCGGGACCCATTCCAAGAGACCCAGTACTTC
TRBV5-1	NA	TRBJ1-1	NA	16	CASSLGTGMVYTEAFF	TGCGCCAGCAGCTTGGGTACAGGGATGGTGTACACTGAAGCTTTCTTT
TRBV27	NA	TRBJ2-7	TRBD1	14	CASSLRTGNYEQYF	TGTGCCAGCAGTCTAAGGACAGGAAACTACGAGCAGTACTTC
TRBV6-5	NA	TRBJ1-2	TRBD1	10	CANRGYGYTF	TGTGCCAACAGGGGCTATGGCTACACCTTC
TRBV30	few	TRBJ1-2	NA	12	CAWSVSRDGYTF	TGTGCCTGGAGTGTTAGCAGGGATGGCTACACCTTC
TRBV7-9	NA	TRBJ2-1	NA	12	CASSLVGNEQFF	TGTGCCAGCAGCTTAGTCGGGAATGAGCAGTTCTTC
TRBV5-6	NA	TRBJ2-7	NA	13	CASSNGNSYEQYF	TGTGCCAGCAGCAATGGAAACTCCTACGAGCAGTACTTC
TRBV9	NA	TRBJ2-6	NA	17	CASSVSLRGEGANVLTF	TGTGCCAGCAGCGTATCCCTCAGAGGGGAGGGGGCCAACGTCCTGACTTTC
TRBV5-8	NA	TRBJ2-5	NA	15	CASSLGQGGQETQYF	TGTGCCAGCAGCTTGGGGCAGGGTGGACAAGAGACCCAGTACTTC
TRBV6-5	once	TRBJ1-2	TRBD1	16	CASSYSSQGRKGGYTF	TGTGCCAGCAGTTACTCCTCACAGGGGAGAAAGGGCGGCTACACCTTC
TRBV2	NA	TRBJ2-3	NA	15	CASSDLATSTDTQYF	TGTGCCAGCAGTGATCTCGCCACTAGCACAGATACGCAGTATTTT
TRBV11-2	NA	TRBJ1-3	TRBD1	14	CASSHPGGGRTIYF	TGTGCCAGCAGCCACCCAGGGGGGGGTCGGACCATATATTTT
TRBV7-2	NA	TRBJ2-3	NA	13	CASSLGGTDTQYF	TGTGCCAGCAGCTTGGGCGGCACAGATACGCAGTATTTT
TRBV27	NA	TRBJ2-7	NA	14	CASSVFGEDYEQYF	TGTGCCAGCAGTGTTTTTGGGGAGGACTACGAGCAGTACTTC
TRBV4-1	NA	TRBJ1-5	NA	15	CASSQDVGYNQPQHF	TGCGCCAGCAGCCAAGATGTGGGGTACAATCAGCCCCAGCATTTT
TRBV5-6	NA	TRBJ1-1	NA	13	CASSWTGDTEAFF	TGTGCCAGCAGCTGGACGGGGGACACTGAAGCTTTCTTT
TRBV27	NA	TRBJ2-1	NA	15	CASSLIPWGINEQFF	TGTGCCAGCAGTTTAATCCCCTGGGGTATCAATGAGCAGTTCTTC
TRBV5-1	NA	TRBJ2-7	TRBD2	16	CASSGTSGRASYEQYF	TGCGCCAGTTCCGGGACTAGCGGGAGAGCGTCCTACGAGCAGTACTTC
TRBV27	NA	TRBJ2-7	NA	14	CASSFRGHSYEQYF	TGTGCCAGCAGTTTCAGGGGCCACTCCTACGAGCAGTACTTC
TRBV7-8	NA	TRBJ2-2	TRBD2	15	CASSLSSGGPGELFF	TGTGCCAGCAGCTTATCCAGCGGGGGTCCCGGGGAGCTGTTTTTT
TRBV11-2	NA	TRBJ2-2	TRBD2	16	CASSLEASGNTGELFF	TGTGCCAGCAGCTTAGAGGCTAGCGGGAACACCGGGGAGCTGTTTTTT
TRBV27	NA	TRBJ2-7	NA	13	CASSSGHRYEQYF	TGTGCCAGCAGTTCGGGACATCGCTACGAGCAGTACTTC
TRBV4-1	NA	TRBJ2-7	NA	15	CASSRGETGTYEQYF	TGCGCCAGCAGCCGAGGAGAGACAGGGACTTACGAGCAGTACTTC
TRBV14	NA	TRBJ1-1	NA	15	CASSQIQGPTAEAFF	TGTGCCAGCAGCCAAATACAGGGCCCTACCGCTGAAGCTTTCTTT
TRBV6-6	NA	TRBJ2-7	NA	11	CASKGGYEQYF	TGTGCCAGCAAAGGGGGGTACGAGCAGTACTTC
TRBV27	NA	TRBJ2-4	TRBD2	17	CASSLLASGGIKNIQYF	TGTGCCAGCAGTTTATTGGCTAGCGGGGGGATCAAAAACATTCAGTACTTC
TRBV9	NA	TRBJ2-3	NA	19	CASSVGTPVTGISTDTQYF	TGTGCCAGCAGCGTAGGCACCCCAGTGACGGGAATCAGCACAGATACGCAGTATTTT
TRBV5-1	NA	TRBJ2-7	NA	16	CASSWNRQPPSYEQYF	TGCGCCAGCAGCTGGAACCGACAGCCTCCCTCCTACGAGCAGTACTTC
TRBV5-1	NA	TRBJ1-1	NA	13	CASSLDRFLEAFF	TGCGCCAGCAGCTTGGACAGATTCCTTGAAGCTTTCTTT
TRBV6-5	NA	TRBJ2-1	NA	11	CASSYGDEQFF	TGTGCCAGCAGTTACGGTGATGAGCAGTTCTTC
TRBV5-5	NA	TRBJ2-5	NA	15	CASSSPWAGEETQYF	TGTGCCAGCAGCTCCCCCTGGGCAGGGGAAGAGACCCAGTACTTC
TRBV9	NA	TRBJ1-4	NA	17	CASSVENGGPTNEKLFF	TGTGCCAGCAGCGTAGAAAACGGGGGGCCAACTAATGAAAAACTGTTTTTT
TRBV11-2	NA	TRBJ2-3	TRBD1	17	CASSLDPGQASTDTQYF	TGTGCCAGCAGCTTAGATCCGGGACAGGCGAGCACAGATACGCAGTATTTT
TRBV28	NA	TRBJ2-7	NA	11	CATIGGYEQYF	TGTGCCACCATCGGGGGTTACGAGCAGTACTTC